This T cell receptor (beta chain) was identified during a study of T cells after yellow fever vaccination. Whole-study findings and limits: Booster samples showed a return of most primary-vaccination clones (around 96% CD4, 70% to 90% CD8). The secondary response was weaker but peaked faster, day 5 versus 15.

A word on this clonotype: The target antigen is unknown.

Universal primer sites and UMIs were introduced during 5'RACE template-switching synthesis of TCR cDNA. TCRdb processed the 5' RACE reads anew with MiXCR; each CDR3 protein has one entry. The sample yields about 340,000 distinct CDR3 sequences, 8.7% seen once. Germline assignment: CDR1 SGHDT and CDR2 YYEEEE. This CDR3 has 12 amino acids. V lost 7 bases, J lost 7 bases, and 15 bases lay in between. This clonotype was obtained from a man between 18 and 35 years old who received the YFV17D yellow fever vaccine. The chain uses TRBV5-6 and TRBJ2-7; D uncertain. The sequencing used PBMCs, collected on the day of the first yellow fever vaccination. For the CDR3, the DNA is TGTGCCAGCGGCCCCCGGCTCGGAGAGCAGTACTTC. Protein sequence: CASGPRLGEQYF.